Following are 3 T cell receptor beta chains from one sample sequenced in a study of T-cell memory formation after mild COVID-19. One entry per CDR3 protein, called by TCRdb with MiXCR from the 5' RACE reads. The repertoire includes 55,000 to 75,000 distinct CDR3 sequences, around a quarter of them detected once, and roughly 45% sits in the top ten. The sample comprised PBMCs or a T cell subset sorted from them (not recorded which). These receptor sequences come from a young man who had mild COVID-19 (a few samples of this study predate the infection). Cell type and time point are not known.

The sample holds a few counts of this clonotype. The chain has TRBV20-1 and TRBJ2-4; D unresolved. The germline V and J ends were trimmed by 5 bases and 1 base, with 12 bases remaining between them. CDR1 is DFQATT, CDR2 SNEGSKA, per germline (reference sequence). This CDR3 has 14 amino acids. The CDR3 nucleotides are TGCAGTGCTCGTCTCCAGCATGCCAAAAACATTCAGTACTTC. This encodes CSARLQHAKNIQYF.

This clonotype was picked up a small number of times. The chain joins TRBV7-2 to TRBJ2-2; D is tentatively TRBD1 or TRBD2 (5 bases each). This CDR3 spans 17 amino acids. The germline V gene has CDR1 SGHTA and CDR2 FQGNSA. The ends were cut back, 5 bases at V and 4 bases at J, with 20 bases in the middle. The chain's CDR3 is CASSPFFPGSGTGELFF. The CDR3 DNA is TGTGCCAGCAGCCCGTTTTTTCCAGGGAGTGGCACCGGGGAGCTGTTTTTT. Filled out from reference TRBV7-2 and TRBJ2-2, the complete variable domain reads GAGVSQSPSNKVTEKGKDVELRCDPISGHTALYWYRQSLGQGLEFLIYFQGNSAPDKSGLPSDRFSAERTGGSVSTLTIQRTQQEDSAVYLCASSPFFPGSGTGELFFGEGSRLTVL.

The chain links TRBV6-5 to TRBJ1-1; D gene ambiguous. Trimming pared 3 bases from V and 1 base from J, leaving 6 bases between. Germline CDR1 MNHEY, CDR2 SVGAGI. CDR3 length: 13 amino acids. The CDR3: CASSYGENTEAFF. CDR3 nucleotides: TGTGCCAGCAGTTATGGTGAGAACACTGAAGCTTTCTTT.